This T cell receptor beta chain was recorded in a study of T cells after yellow fever vaccination. Study-wide points: Booster sampling recovered most clones from primary vaccination (under 98% CD4, around 88% CD8). Shared CD4/CD8 clonotypes were a small share, likely from convergent recombination.

This clonotype was detected only a few times. Its antigen is not identified. V shed 6 bases and J shed 3 bases, with 12 bases lying between them. The CDR3 contains 15 residues. Looked up from germline, CDR1 is MGHDK and CDR2 is SYGVNS. They built TCR cDNA with 5'RACE template switching, a step that put in a universal primer site and UMIs. TCRdb used MiXCR to reprocess the 5' RACE reads, holding one entry per CDR3 protein. The sample contains about 160,000 distinct CDR3 sequences, 6% to 7.5% of which appear only once. The sequence was collected from a man between 18 and 29 years old who received the YFV17D yellow fever vaccine. The sample in question was CD4+ T cells sorted from PBMCs, obtained less than 6 days after the first yellow fever vaccination. The V call is TRBV25-1, the J call TRBJ1-6; D gene ambiguous. CDR3 sequence reads: CASSSRSVYNSPLHF. DNA of the CDR3: TGTGCCAGCAGCTCTCGGTCGGTCTATAATTCACCCCTCCACTTT.